This TCR beta chain was identified during a study of blood T cell repertoires in COVID-19. Study-level background: There were acute and convalescent COVID-19 samples, and they came from the United States, Italy and Spain.

Original handling: Reference gene primer amplification in the assay estimated nucleated cell counts. Here immunoSEQ multiplex PCR was the method, and the copy in TCRdb shows in-frame clones only, minus some. That table is the source of V, J and clone size, and D and trimming were worked out from the DNA. The sample has tens of thousands of clones, roughly 80% seen once. The CDR3 sequence is 13 residues long. The germline gives CDR1 SGHTA, CDR2 FQGNSA. V was trimmed by 3 bases and J by 2 bases, leaving 7 bases between them. The clonotype comes from a woman between 50 and 59 years old with acute or convalescent COVID-19. V usage is TRBV7-2 and J usage is TRBJ2-5, with a weak D call TRBD1 (6 bases). Sequences were obtained from peripheral blood. CDR3 DNA sequence: TGTGCCAGCAGCTTGGGACAACAAGAGACCCAGTACTTC. This gives the protein CASSLGQQETQYF.